The clone carrying this T cell receptor beta chain occurred a few times. Its matching antigen is unknown. Germline V gives CDR1 KGHSH, CDR2 LQKENI. V lost 2 bases and J 6 bases, leaving 11 bases between the germline ends. The CDR3 has 13 residues. The data belong to a study of cytomegalovirus exposure and HLA in healthy donors. Study outcomes and limitations: Later analysis associated a missense DCLRE1C variant with TCR beta V- and J-gene trimming. Among TCR beta chains, those listed as cytomegalovirus-associated numbered roughly 150.

Researchers ran the PCR with 60 Vbeta and 13 Jbeta primers. The repertoire was sequenced with immunoSEQ multiplex PCR; TCRdb's copy has only in-frame clones and lacks some. The sample carries 120,000 or so clones, about 80% recorded once. The gene calls are TRBV18 and TRBJ2-7, with D maybe TRBD2 (5 bases). The sequence was obtained from a woman in her forties or fifties in good health and CMV-seropositive. What was sequenced was PBMCs. This CDR3 is CASSPSVASEQYF. Written as DNA, the CDR3 is TGTGCCAGCTCACCAAGTGTAGCGTCCGAGCAGTACTTC.